A selection of T cell receptor beta chains follows, all from one sample in a study of shared clonotypes between healthy human individuals. Produced via immunoSEQ multiplex PCR; TCRdb's table is partial and in-frame only. The sample has 1,400,000 or so clones; 98% are singletons. The sample comprised naive CD4+ T cells sorted from blood. These receptors all come from a young man in good health. The CDR3 runs from the conserved cysteine through the conserved F or W. A D gene is named only where the DNA matches it firmly. The size entry is marked missing in some rows and otherwise reads once, few, many or a size class.

abundance: NA; d_gene: TRBD1; v_gene: TRBV5-1; j_gene: TRBJ2-7; CDR3nt: TGCGCCAGCAGCCCCAGGGGGCTCGACGAGCAGTACTTC; CDR3aa: CASSPRGLDEQYF
abundance: NA; d_gene: NA; v_gene: TRBV6-5; j_gene: TRBJ2-1; CDR3nt: TGTGCCAGCAGTTACAGGTTGGGTGAGCAGTTCTTC; CDR3aa: CASSYRLGEQFF
abundance: NA; d_gene: NA; v_gene: TRBV7-8; j_gene: TRBJ2-3; CDR3nt: TGTGCCAGCAGCTTAAGCTCCCTCACAGATACGCAGTATTTT; CDR3aa: CASSLSSLTDTQYF
abundance: once; d_gene: NA; v_gene: TRBV19; j_gene: TRBJ2-1; CDR3nt: TGTGCCAGTAGTATAGGGAACCGGGCTCGGAATGAGCAGTTCTTC; CDR3aa: CASSIGNRARNEQFF
abundance: once; d_gene: NA; v_gene: TRBV28; j_gene: TRBJ2-1; CDR3nt: TGTGCCAGCCAAGGGGGAGTTATTGAGCAGTTCTTC; CDR3aa: CASQGGVIEQFF
abundance: NA; d_gene: NA; v_gene: TRBV5-5; j_gene: TRBJ2-5; CDR3nt: TGTGCCAGCAGCTTGAACCTACTAGGAGTCGAGACCCAGTACTTC; CDR3aa: CASSLNLLGVETQYF
abundance: NA; d_gene: NA; v_gene: TRBV28; j_gene: TRBJ1-4; CDR3nt: TGTGCCAGCAGTGTAGGACCTCTAACTAATGAAAAACTGTTTTTT; CDR3aa: CASSVGPLTNEKLFF
abundance: NA; d_gene: NA; v_gene: TRBV19; j_gene: TRBJ2-7; CDR3nt: TGTGCCAGTAGTACACTCCGGGGCCCAGTTAGCTACGAGCAGTACTTC; CDR3aa: CASSTLRGPVSYEQYF
abundance: NA; d_gene: NA; v_gene: TRBV19; j_gene: TRBJ2-7; CDR3nt: TGTGCCAGTCGTTCCCGGGGAGGATCCTACGAGCAGTACTTC; CDR3aa: CASRSRGGSYEQYF
abundance: NA; d_gene: TRBD2; v_gene: TRBV5-1; j_gene: TRBJ2-2; CDR3nt: TGCGCCAGCAGGTCCACGGGAGGGATGAACACCGGGGAGCTGTTTTTT; CDR3aa: CASRSTGGMNTGELFF
abundance: NA; d_gene: NA; v_gene: TRBV4-1; j_gene: TRBJ2-1; CDR3nt: TGCGCCAGCAGCCAAGAGGATCTGGACTTTTCTGAGCAGTTCTTC; CDR3aa: CASSQEDLDFSEQFF
abundance: NA; d_gene: TRBD1; v_gene: TRBV5-1; j_gene: TRBJ2-7; CDR3nt: TGCGCCAGCAGCTTGGAACAGGGGGCGGGCCTTCTTTTCTCGCAGTACTTC; CDR3aa: CASSLEQGAGLLFSQYF
abundance: NA; d_gene: NA; v_gene: TRBV28; j_gene: TRBJ1-2; CDR3nt: TGTGCCAGCAGCCCGCCGGGACGAGGCTACACCTTC; CDR3aa: CASSPPGRGYTF
abundance: NA; d_gene: NA; v_gene: TRBV6-5; j_gene: TRBJ2-7; CDR3nt: TGTGCCAGCAGTTACCTTCACGGGTACGAGCAGTACTTC; CDR3aa: CASSYLHGYEQYF
abundance: NA; d_gene: TRBD1; v_gene: TRBV6-1; j_gene: TRBJ1-2; CDR3nt: TGTGCCAGCAGTGGGACCCCTATATACAGGGGTGATGGCTACACCTTC; CDR3aa: CASSGTPIYRGDGYTF
abundance: NA; d_gene: NA; v_gene: TRBV28; j_gene: TRBJ2-7; CDR3nt: TGTGCCAGCACCTCACCAGCCTACGAGCAGTACTTC; CDR3aa: CASTSPAYEQYF
abundance: once; d_gene: NA; v_gene: TRBV18; j_gene: TRBJ1-5; CDR3nt: TGTGCCAGCTCACCACTGGGACCCGGGGTGGGTCAGCCCCAGCATTTT; CDR3aa: CASSPLGPGVGQPQHF
abundance: NA; d_gene: NA; v_gene: TRBV11-2; j_gene: TRBJ1-1; CDR3nt: TGTGCCAGCAGACCCGACTTGAACACTGAAGCTTTCTTT; CDR3aa: CASRPDLNTEAFF
abundance: NA; d_gene: NA; v_gene: TRBV6-6; j_gene: TRBJ1-1; CDR3nt: TGTGCCAGCAGTCTCCGGGTCGACACTGAAGCTTTCTTT; CDR3aa: CASSLRVDTEAFF
abundance: NA; d_gene: NA; v_gene: TRBV19; j_gene: TRBJ1-2; CDR3nt: TGTGCCAGTAGCCCCCGCGACCGTTCTGGCTACACCTTC; CDR3aa: CASSPRDRSGYTF
abundance: NA; d_gene: NA; v_gene: TRBV2; j_gene: TRBJ2-7; CDR3nt: TGTGCCAGCAGTGAATTAGGGTACCACGAGCAGTACTTC; CDR3aa: CASSELGYHEQYF
abundance: NA; d_gene: NA; v_gene: TRBV10-3; j_gene: TRBJ2-2; CDR3nt: TGTGCCAGTAATTCAGGTGGCTCAGCCGGGGAGCTGTTTTTT; CDR3aa: CASNSGGSAGELFF